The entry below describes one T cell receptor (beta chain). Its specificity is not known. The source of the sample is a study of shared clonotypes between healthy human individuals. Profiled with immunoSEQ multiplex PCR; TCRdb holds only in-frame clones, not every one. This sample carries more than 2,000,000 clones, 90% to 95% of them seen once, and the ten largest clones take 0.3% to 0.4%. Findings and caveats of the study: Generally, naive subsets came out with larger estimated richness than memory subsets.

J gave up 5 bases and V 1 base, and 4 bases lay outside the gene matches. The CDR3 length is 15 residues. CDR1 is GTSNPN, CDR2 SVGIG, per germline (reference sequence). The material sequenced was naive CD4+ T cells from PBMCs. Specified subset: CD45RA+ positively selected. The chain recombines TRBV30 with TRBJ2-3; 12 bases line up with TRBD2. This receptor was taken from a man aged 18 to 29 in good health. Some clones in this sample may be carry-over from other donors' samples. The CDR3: CAWSETSGSGDTQYF. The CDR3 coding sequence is TGTGCCTGGAGTGAGACTAGCGGGAGTGGAGATACGCAGTATTTT. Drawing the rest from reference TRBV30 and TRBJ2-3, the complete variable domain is SQTIHQWPATLVQPVGSPLSLECTVEGTSNPNLYWYRQAAGRGLQLLFYSVGIGQISSEVPQNLSASRPQDRQFILSSKKLLLSDSGFYLCAWSETSGSGDTQYFGPGTRLTVL.